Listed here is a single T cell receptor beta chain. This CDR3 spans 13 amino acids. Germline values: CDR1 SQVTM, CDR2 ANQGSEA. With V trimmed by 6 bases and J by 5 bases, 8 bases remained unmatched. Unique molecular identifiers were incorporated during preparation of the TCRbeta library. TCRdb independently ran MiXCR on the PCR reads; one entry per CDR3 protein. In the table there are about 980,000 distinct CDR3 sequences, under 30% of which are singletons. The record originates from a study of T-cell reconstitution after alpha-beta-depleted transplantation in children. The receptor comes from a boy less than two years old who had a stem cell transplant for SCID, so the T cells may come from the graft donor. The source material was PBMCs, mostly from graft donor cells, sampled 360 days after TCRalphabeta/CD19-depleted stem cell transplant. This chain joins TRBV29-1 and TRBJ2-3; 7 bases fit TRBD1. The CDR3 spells CSVARQGRDTQYF. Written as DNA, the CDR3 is TGCAGCGTGGCCCGACAGGGTCGAGATACGCAGTATTTT.